Ten or more counts support the clone carrying this TCR beta chain. CDR1 and CDR2 from the germline V gene are SGHRS and YFSETQ. This CDR3 is 12 amino acids long. V lost 1 base and J lost 1, with 3 bases in between. This sample was included in a study of neurological immune-mediated disorders. MiXCR, applied by TCRdb to the 5' RACE reads, yields one record per CDR3 protein. The data contain about 51,000 distinct CDR3 sequences, over 15% of them seen just once; the ten biggest clones take up 3.5% to 4.5%. The clonotype was recovered from a man in his 60s in good health. Sequenced: PBMCs. The chain couples TRBV5-1 to TRBJ2-7, with unresolved D. Here the CDR3 reads CASSLTSYEQYF. The DNA of the CDR3 is TGCGCCAGCAGCTTGACGTCCTACGAGCAGTACTTC.